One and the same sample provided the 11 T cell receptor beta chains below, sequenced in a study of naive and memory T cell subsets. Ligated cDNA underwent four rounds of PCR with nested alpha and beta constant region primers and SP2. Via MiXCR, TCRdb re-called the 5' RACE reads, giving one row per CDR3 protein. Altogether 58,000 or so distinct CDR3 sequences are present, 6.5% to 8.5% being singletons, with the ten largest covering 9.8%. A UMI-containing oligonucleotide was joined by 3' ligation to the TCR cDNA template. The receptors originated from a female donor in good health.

The CDR3 sequence: CASRKPPTSPLHF. As DNA, the CDR3 is TGTGCCAGCCGTAAGCCCCCTACTTCACCCCTCCACTTT. The J gene is TRBJ1-6, the V gene TRBV19; D is undetermined. Per germline, CDR1 LNHDA and CDR2 SQIVND (reference sequence). The CDR3 spans 13 residues. The V gene lost 9 bases and the J gene lost 9 bases, with 15 bases spanning the gap. The full variable domain, completed using reference TRBV19 and TRBJ1-6, is DGGITQSPKYLFRKEGQNVTLSCEQNLNHDAMYWYRQDPGQGLRLIYYSQIVNDFQKGDIAEGYSVSREKKESFPLTVTSAQKNPTAFYLCASRKPPTSPLHFGNGTRLTVT.

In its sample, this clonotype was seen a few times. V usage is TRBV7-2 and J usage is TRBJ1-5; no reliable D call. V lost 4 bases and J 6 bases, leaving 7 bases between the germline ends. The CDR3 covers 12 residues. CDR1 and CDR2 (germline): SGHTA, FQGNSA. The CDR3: CASSSYGQPQHF. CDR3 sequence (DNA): TGTGCCAGCAGCTCCTACGGTCAGCCCCAGCATTTT.

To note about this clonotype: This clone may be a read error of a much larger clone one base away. The CDR3 here is CAISELRRAGDTEAYF. CDR3 coding DNA: TGTGCCATCAGTGAGTTAAGACGGGCCGGGGATACTGAAGCTTACTTT. The genes are TRBV10-3 and TRBJ1-1; D is uncertain. CDR3 length equals 16 residues. Germline V gene data show CDR1 as ENHRY and CDR2 as SYGVKD.

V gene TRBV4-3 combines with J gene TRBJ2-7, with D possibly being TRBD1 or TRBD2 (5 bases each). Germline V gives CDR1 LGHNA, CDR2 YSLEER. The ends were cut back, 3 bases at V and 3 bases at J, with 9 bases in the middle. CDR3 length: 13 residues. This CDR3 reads CASSQGTFYEQYF. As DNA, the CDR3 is TGCGCCAGCAGCCAGGGGACCTTCTACGAGCAGTACTTC.

The DNA for the CDR3 is TGCAGCGCAACAGGGGGGTCGGAGACCCAGTACTTC. Translation: CSATGGSETQYF. This rearrangement joins TRBV29-1 to TRBJ2-5, with 8 nucleotides matching TRBD1. The germline V gene encodes CDR1 SQVTM and CDR2 ANQGSEA. The CDR3 runs 12 residues. The trim removed 7 bases at V and 5 bases at J, leaving 6 bases unmatched.

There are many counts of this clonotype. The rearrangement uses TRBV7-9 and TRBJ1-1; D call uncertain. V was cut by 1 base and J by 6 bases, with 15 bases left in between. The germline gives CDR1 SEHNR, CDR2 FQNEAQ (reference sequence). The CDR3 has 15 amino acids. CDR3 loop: CASSLGWGRVAEAFF. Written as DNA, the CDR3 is TGTGCCAGCAGCTTAGGCTGGGGTAGGGTCGCTGAAGCTTTCTTT.

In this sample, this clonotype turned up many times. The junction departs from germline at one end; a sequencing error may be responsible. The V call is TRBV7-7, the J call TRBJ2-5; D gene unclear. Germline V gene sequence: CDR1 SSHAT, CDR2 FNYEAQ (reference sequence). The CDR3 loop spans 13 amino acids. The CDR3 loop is CASSLMVSETQYF. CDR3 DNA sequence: TGTGCTAGCAGCTTAATGGTGTCAGAGACCCAGTACTTC.

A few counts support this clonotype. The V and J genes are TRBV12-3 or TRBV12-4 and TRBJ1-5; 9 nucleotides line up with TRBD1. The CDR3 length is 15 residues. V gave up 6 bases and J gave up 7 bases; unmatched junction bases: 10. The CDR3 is CASSRRTGEGQPQHF. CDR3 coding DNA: TGTGCCAGCAGCAGACGGACAGGGGAGGGCCAGCCCCAGCATTTT.

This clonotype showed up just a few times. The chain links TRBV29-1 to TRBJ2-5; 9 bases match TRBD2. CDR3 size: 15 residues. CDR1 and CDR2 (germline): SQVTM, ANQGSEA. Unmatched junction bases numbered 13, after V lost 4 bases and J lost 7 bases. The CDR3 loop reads CSVAPTSGLLVTQYF. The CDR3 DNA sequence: TGCAGCGTTGCCCCGACTAGCGGCCTATTGGTGACCCAGTACTTC.

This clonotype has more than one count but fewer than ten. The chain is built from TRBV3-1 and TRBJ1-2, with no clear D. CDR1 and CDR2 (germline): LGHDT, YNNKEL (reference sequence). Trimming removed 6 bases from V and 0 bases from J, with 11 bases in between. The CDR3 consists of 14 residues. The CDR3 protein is CASSRTEANYGYTF. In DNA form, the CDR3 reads TGTGCCAGCAGTCGGACGGAAGCTAACTATGGCTACACCTTC.

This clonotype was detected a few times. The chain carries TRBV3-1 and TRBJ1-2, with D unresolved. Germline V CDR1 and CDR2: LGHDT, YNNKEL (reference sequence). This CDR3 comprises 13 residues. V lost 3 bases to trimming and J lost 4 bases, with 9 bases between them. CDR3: CASSQGSGYGYTF. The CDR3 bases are TGTGCCAGCAGCCAGGGTAGCGGCTATGGCTACACCTTC.